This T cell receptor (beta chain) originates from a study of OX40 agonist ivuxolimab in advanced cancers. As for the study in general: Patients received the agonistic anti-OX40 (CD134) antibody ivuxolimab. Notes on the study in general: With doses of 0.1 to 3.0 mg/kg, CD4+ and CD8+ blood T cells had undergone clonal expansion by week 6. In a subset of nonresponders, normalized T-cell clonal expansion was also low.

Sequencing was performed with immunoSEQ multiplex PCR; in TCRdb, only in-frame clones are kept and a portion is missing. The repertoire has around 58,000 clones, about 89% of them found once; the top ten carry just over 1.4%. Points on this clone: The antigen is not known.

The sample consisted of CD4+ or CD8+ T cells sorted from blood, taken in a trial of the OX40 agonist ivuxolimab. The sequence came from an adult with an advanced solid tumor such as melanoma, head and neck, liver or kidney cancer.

The CDR3 region has the DNA TGTGCCAGCAGTGAAGCGAGACAGAGCTACAATGAGCAGTTCTTC. Its translation is CASSEARQSYNEQFF. The chain has TRBV6-1 and TRBJ2-1, with D possibly matching TRBD1 (5 bases). Germline-derived CDR1 and CDR2 are MNHNS and SASEGT. The CDR3 length is 15 residues. V was trimmed by 0 bases and J by 3 bases, leaving 9 bases between them.